These T cell receptor beta chains were read from a single sample in a study of T-cell memory formation after mild COVID-19. TCRdb reprocessed the 5' RACE reads with MiXCR, giving one entry per CDR3 protein. The sample lists nearly 350,000 distinct CDR3 sequences, 10% to 15% occurring once. Sequencing input: PBMCs or a T cell subset sorted from them (not recorded which). The receptors here all came from a man aged 18 to 30 who had mild COVID-19 (a few samples of this study predate the infection). Cell type and time point are not known. Both conserved end residues are part of each CDR3. The order of the fields is CDR3 DNA, CDR3 protein, J gene, V gene, clone size, D gene. A D gene is named only where the DNA matches it firmly. Size is stated for part of the rows, as once, few or many counts, or as a class when the clone is expanded.

cdr3_nt: TGTGCCAGCAGTGACTCACTAGCCAAAAACATTCAGTACTTC; cdr3_aa: CASSDSLAKNIQYF; j_call: TRBJ2-4; v_call: TRBV2; clone_size: few; d_call: -
cdr3_nt: TGCGCCAGCAGCCAAGATTGGGCCCCGTCGTCTACCACAGATACGCAGTATTTT; cdr3_aa: CASSQDWAPSSTTDTQYF; j_call: TRBJ2-3; v_call: TRBV4-1; clone_size: -; d_call: -
cdr3_nt: TGTGCCAGCAGTTTATGGAGTCAGCCCCAGCATTTT; cdr3_aa: CASSLWSQPQHF; j_call: TRBJ1-5; v_call: TRBV12-3/TRBV12-4; clone_size: -; d_call: -
cdr3_nt: TGTGCCAGCAGCGTAGAAACGGGGGTTGGGGCCAACGTCCTGACTTTC; cdr3_aa: CASSVETGVGANVLTF; j_call: TRBJ2-6; v_call: TRBV9; clone_size: -; d_call: -
cdr3_nt: TGTGCCAGCACCTCAGGGCTTCGGGGCTACACCTTC; cdr3_aa: CASTSGLRGYTF; j_call: TRBJ1-2; v_call: TRBV6-5; clone_size: -; d_call: -
cdr3_nt: TGTGCCAGCAGCTTAGCGGGGGGTCCCTACGAGCAGTACTTC; cdr3_aa: CASSLAGGPYEQYF; j_call: TRBJ2-7; v_call: TRBV7-2; clone_size: many; d_call: -
cdr3_nt: TGCGCCAGCAGCTTTCCGAGCTCCTACAATGAGCAGTTCTTC; cdr3_aa: CASSFPSSYNEQFF; j_call: TRBJ2-1; v_call: TRBV5-1; clone_size: many; d_call: -
cdr3_nt: TGTGCCAGCTCACCACCGGCTAGCGGGGGGACCACAGGGGAGCAGTTCTTC; cdr3_aa: CASSPPASGGTTGEQFF; j_call: TRBJ2-1; v_call: TRBV18; clone_size: few; d_call: TRBD2
cdr3_nt: TGCGCCAGCAGCCAACCACCCGGACTAGCTCTCGAAGAGACCCAGTACTTC; cdr3_aa: CASSQPPGLALEETQYF; j_call: TRBJ2-5; v_call: TRBV4-1; clone_size: -; d_call: TRBD2
cdr3_nt: TGTGCCAGCAGTTTGATCAGGGCCACGAATACGCAGTATTTT; cdr3_aa: CASSLIRATNTQYF; j_call: TRBJ2-3; v_call: TRBV27; clone_size: few; d_call: -
cdr3_nt: TGTGCCAGCAGTGACCCAGCGGGGGCCTCCTACGAGCAGTACTTC; cdr3_aa: CASSDPAGASYEQYF; j_call: TRBJ2-7; v_call: TRBV2; clone_size: few; d_call: TRBD2
cdr3_nt: TGCGCCAGCAGCCAGACGGACAGGGGGCGGCAGCCCCAGCATTTT; cdr3_aa: CASSQTDRGRQPQHF; j_call: TRBJ1-5; v_call: TRBV4-1; clone_size: few; d_call: TRBD1
cdr3_nt: TGCGCCAGCAGCCCCAGGGCGAGGGAGACCCAGTACTTC; cdr3_aa: CASSPRARETQYF; j_call: TRBJ2-5; v_call: TRBV4-1; clone_size: many; d_call: -
cdr3_nt: TGTGCCAGCAGCCCTGGGACAGGGAACGAGCAGTTCTTC; cdr3_aa: CASSPGTGNEQFF; j_call: TRBJ2-1; v_call: TRBV7-2; clone_size: few; d_call: TRBD1
cdr3_nt: TGTGCCAGCAGCCCTGGGACAGCTACCTACGAGCAGTACTTC; cdr3_aa: CASSPGTATYEQYF; j_call: TRBJ2-7; v_call: TRBV5-6; clone_size: many; d_call: TRBD1
cdr3_nt: TGTGCCTGGAGTAAGGCCAGGGGAAACATTCAGTACTTC; cdr3_aa: CAWSKARGNIQYF; j_call: TRBJ2-4; v_call: TRBV30; clone_size: -; d_call: -
cdr3_nt: TGTGCCAGCAGCCTCTGGACTAGCGGGGGCGATGAGCAGTTCTTC; cdr3_aa: CASSLWTSGGDEQFF; j_call: TRBJ2-1; v_call: TRBV7-6; clone_size: many; d_call: TRBD2
cdr3_nt: TGTGCCAGCAGCCCTAAGGGGGCCGGGGAGCTGTTTTTT; cdr3_aa: CASSPKGAGELFF; j_call: TRBJ2-2; v_call: TRBV12-3/TRBV12-4; clone_size: -; d_call: -
cdr3_nt: TGTGCCAGCAGTCCCCGGGCAGGGGGCAACACCGGGGAGCTGTTTTTT; cdr3_aa: CASSPRAGGNTGELFF; j_call: TRBJ2-2; v_call: TRBV27; clone_size: -; d_call: TRBD1
cdr3_nt: TGTGCCAGCAGTTCAGCGGGGGACTCCTACGAGCAGTACTTC; cdr3_aa: CASSSAGDSYEQYF; j_call: TRBJ2-7; v_call: TRBV27; clone_size: few; d_call: TRBD2
cdr3_nt: TGTGCCAGCATCGACCAGCGTCTCCTCGGTAATTCACCCCTCCACTTT; cdr3_aa: CASIDQRLLGNSPLHF; j_call: TRBJ1-6; v_call: TRBV6-6; clone_size: few; d_call: -
cdr3_nt: TGTGCCAGCAGTTCTGCCTCTAGCGGGGGGGCCCAAAACATTCAGTACTTC; cdr3_aa: CASSSASSGGAQNIQYF; j_call: TRBJ2-4; v_call: TRBV12-3/TRBV12-4; clone_size: -; d_call: TRBD2
cdr3_nt: TGTGCCAGCAGCTTAGCGGTAGGGGCTGGGGCCAACGTCCTGACTTTC; cdr3_aa: CASSLAVGAGANVLTF; j_call: TRBJ2-6; v_call: TRBV7-8; clone_size: -; d_call: -
cdr3_nt: TGCAGTGCTAGAGATCCTAGCGGGGGAGTCACAGATACGCAGTATTTT; cdr3_aa: CSARDPSGGVTDTQYF; j_call: TRBJ2-3; v_call: TRBV20-1; clone_size: few; d_call: TRBD2
cdr3_nt: TGCGCCAGCAGTACGGGGACTCCATCCTACGAGCAGTACTTC; cdr3_aa: CASSTGTPSYEQYF; j_call: TRBJ2-7; v_call: TRBV5-1; clone_size: few; d_call: -
cdr3_nt: TGTGCCAGCAGCTTACAGGGTATCGGCAATCAGCCCCAGCATTTT; cdr3_aa: CASSLQGIGNQPQHF; j_call: TRBJ1-5; v_call: TRBV11-2; clone_size: few; d_call: -
cdr3_nt: TGTGCCAGCCTCGGCCCGGGACAGGCAGGCGAGCAGTACTTC; cdr3_aa: CASLGPGQAGEQYF; j_call: TRBJ2-7; v_call: TRBV3-1; clone_size: once; d_call: TRBD1
cdr3_nt: TGTGCCAGCAGGACCGGGACCTCTGGAAACACCATATATTTT; cdr3_aa: CASRTGTSGNTIYF; j_call: TRBJ1-3; v_call: TRBV28; clone_size: -; d_call: -
cdr3_nt: TGTGCCATCACCCCGGACAGGGTGGACGAGCAGTACTTC; cdr3_aa: CAITPDRVDEQYF; j_call: TRBJ2-7; v_call: TRBV10-3; clone_size: -; d_call: TRBD1
cdr3_nt: TGCAGTGCTAGAAAGGGGGGGCAAGAGACCCAGTACTTC; cdr3_aa: CSARKGGQETQYF; j_call: TRBJ2-5; v_call: TRBV20-1; clone_size: few; d_call: -
cdr3_nt: TGTGCCAGCAGAGAGGACAGCTCTGGGGCCAACGTCCTGACTTTC; cdr3_aa: CASREDSSGANVLTF; j_call: TRBJ2-6; v_call: TRBV2; clone_size: few; d_call: -
cdr3_nt: TGTGCCAGCAGCTTCTTCCGGGCTAATTCACCCCTCCACTTT; cdr3_aa: CASSFFRANSPLHF; j_call: TRBJ1-6; v_call: TRBV7-2; clone_size: -; d_call: -
cdr3_nt: TGTGCCAGCAGTTACTCCGGGACAGGGCAGGAGCAGTTCTTC; cdr3_aa: CASSYSGTGQEQFF; j_call: TRBJ2-1; v_call: TRBV6-5; clone_size: -; d_call: TRBD1
cdr3_nt: TGTGCCAGCAGCCAAGACGGAGCGGGGGCAGATACGCAGTATTTT; cdr3_aa: CASSQDGAGADTQYF; j_call: TRBJ2-3; v_call: TRBV3-1; clone_size: few; d_call: TRBD2
cdr3_nt: TGTGCCATCACACGCCATTTGGGCACAGATACGCAGTATTTT; cdr3_aa: CAITRHLGTDTQYF; j_call: TRBJ2-3; v_call: TRBV10-3; clone_size: -; d_call: -
cdr3_nt: TGTGCCAGCAGTATAACAGGGTTGTCTGGGGCCAACGTCCTGACTTTC; cdr3_aa: CASSITGLSGANVLTF; j_call: TRBJ2-6; v_call: TRBV2; clone_size: -; d_call: -
cdr3_nt: TGTGCCAGCATCTCACAGGGTGGCTACACCTTC; cdr3_aa: CASISQGGYTF; j_call: TRBJ1-2; v_call: TRBV6-5; clone_size: -; d_call: -
cdr3_nt: TGCGCCAGCAGCCAAGACGGGCCTACCTTGAACACTGAAGCTTTCTTT; cdr3_aa: CASSQDGPTLNTEAFF; j_call: TRBJ1-1; v_call: TRBV4-1; clone_size: many; d_call: -
cdr3_nt: TGCAGCGTTGAAGATCTTCTTAGATACGGGACCTATGGCTACACCTTC; cdr3_aa: CSVEDLLRYGTYGYTF; j_call: TRBJ1-2; v_call: TRBV29-1; clone_size: -; d_call: -
cdr3_nt: TGTGCCAGCAGACAAGAATCGGGGAACACTGAAGCTTTCTTT; cdr3_aa: CASRQESGNTEAFF; j_call: TRBJ1-1; v_call: TRBV2; clone_size: few; d_call: -
cdr3_nt: TGCGCCAGCAGCCCCACTAGAGTGGGCACTGAAGCTTTCTTT; cdr3_aa: CASSPTRVGTEAFF; j_call: TRBJ1-1; v_call: TRBV4-1; clone_size: -; d_call: -
cdr3_nt: TGTGCCAGCAGCCTCGGGCATTACAATGAGCAGTTCTTC; cdr3_aa: CASSLGHYNEQFF; j_call: TRBJ2-1; v_call: TRBV7-3; clone_size: -; d_call: -
cdr3_nt: TGTGCCAGCAGCGTACTGAGCGGGCAGGCAAATTCACCCCTCCACTTT; cdr3_aa: CASSVLSGQANSPLHF; j_call: TRBJ1-6; v_call: TRBV9; clone_size: few; d_call: -
cdr3_nt: TGTGCCAGCAGCCAAGAAAGGTCGGATGGGCGGACAAAGACCTTC; cdr3_aa: CASSQERSDGRTKTF; j_call: TRBJ1-2; v_call: TRBV3-1; clone_size: few; d_call: -
cdr3_nt: TGTGCCAGCAGCTTAGGGTCTTATGGCGGCTACACCTTC; cdr3_aa: CASSLGSYGGYTF; j_call: TRBJ1-2; v_call: TRBV12-3/TRBV12-4; clone_size: -; d_call: -
cdr3_nt: TGCGCCAGCAGCCCCCGGGGAGACGGTGCCTTTTCAGGAAACACCATATATTTT; cdr3_aa: CASSPRGDGAFSGNTIYF; j_call: TRBJ1-3; v_call: TRBV5-1; clone_size: few; d_call: -
cdr3_nt: TGCAGCGTCGCGGACAGGGGATCGAACACCGGGGAGCTGTTTTTT; cdr3_aa: CSVADRGSNTGELFF; j_call: TRBJ2-2; v_call: TRBV29-1; clone_size: -; d_call: TRBD1
cdr3_nt: TGTGCCAGCAGCTTAGTCGCCGGGGAGGACTACGAGCAGTACTTC; cdr3_aa: CASSLVAGEDYEQYF; j_call: TRBJ2-7; v_call: TRBV7-6; clone_size: -; d_call: -